This T cell receptor beta chain was obtained from a study of Tregs in tolerant kidney transplant recipients. Study-wide points: Biological reproducibility was not directly addressed in this study. Few patients were studied, so findings need validation in larger groups.

Clones were sequenced by immunoSEQ multiplex PCR, and TCRdb holds only the in-frame ones, with some missing. The sample lists fewer than 45,000 clones, less than 97% occurring once. A note on this clone: What it binds is not known.

The V gene's germline CDR1 is SEHNR and CDR2 FQNEAQ (reference sequence). This CDR3 has 14 amino acids. V was clipped by 1 base and J by 0 bases, with 6 bases between them. The chain is built from TRBV7-9 and TRBJ2-5; D is uncertain. Sequenced material: Tregs from blood cultured with allogeneic cells. This clonotype originated in a human donor in good health. The CDR3, as DNA: TGTGCCAGCAGCTTAGGCCTGTACCAAGAGACCCAGTACTTC. Translated, it gives CASSLGLYQETQYF. Full variable domain (missing parts from reference TRBV7-9 and TRBJ2-5): DTGVSQNPRHKITKRGQNVTFRCDPISEHNRLYWYRQTLGQGPEFLTYFQNEAQLEKSRLLSDRFSAERPKGSFSTLEIQRTEQGDSAMYLCASSLGLYQETQYFGPGTRLLVL.